This T cell receptor (beta chain) was observed in a study of blood T cell repertoires in COVID-19. Study context: The United States, Italy and Spain provided the acute and convalescent COVID-19 samples.

The ends lost 7 bases at V and 4 bases at J; junction bases unmatched: 5. This CDR3 has 13 amino acids. Produced via immunoSEQ multiplex PCR; TCRdb's table is partial and in-frame only. The table has 200,000 to 300,000 clones, 86% seen once. Patients in Seattle were enrolled during active infection, then followed longitudinally. The origin of this receptor is an elderly woman with COVID-19, enrolled during active disease. The chain couples TRBV12-3 or TRBV12-4 to TRBJ2-3, with 7 bases identical to TRBD2. Sequencing was done on a sample of peripheral blood. The CDR3, as DNA: TGTGCCAGCATTAAAACTAGCGCAGATACGCAGTATTTT. Its translation: CASIKTSADTQYF.